A single sample gave rise to the 24 T cell receptor beta chains below, sequenced in a study of blood T cell repertoires in COVID-19. The method was immunoSEQ multiplex PCR; TCRdb's version includes in-frame clones alone and lacks a portion of them. The sample holds about 170,000 clones, roughly nine tenths seen once. The sample was peripheral blood. These receptors all come from a woman aged 80 or over in a cohort sampled during active or convalescent COVID-19.

This clone is a singleton in its sample. This rearrangement joins TRBV27 to TRBJ2-1, with TRBD2 as a possible D gene (6 bases). Trimming shortened V by 6 bases and J by 6 bases, and 24 bases separated the two germline ends. The CDR3 length is 17 residues. Per the germline V gene, CDR1 is MNHEY and CDR2 is SMNVEV (reference sequence). The CDR3 DNA follows: TGTGCCAGCAGCTGGGACCCCCGGGGGTCCTCCGGCAATGAGCAGTTCTTC. Translating it yields CASSWDPRGSSGNEQFF.

The rearrangement links TRBV19 to TRBJ2-2; a possible D gene is TRBD1 (6 bases). Trimming shortened V by 6 bases and J by 4 bases, and 9 bases separated the two germline ends. The length of the CDR3 is 13 residues. The germline CDR1 and CDR2 sequences are LNHDA and SQIVND (reference sequence). The CDR3 coding sequence is TGTGCCAGTAGGACACAGGGCACCGGGGAGCTGTTTTTT. Translation: CASRTQGTGELFF.

V usage is TRBV6-6 and J usage is TRBJ1-5; 8 bases agree with TRBD1. CDR3 length: 14 amino acids. Germline loops: CDR1 MNHNY, CDR2 SVGAGI (reference sequence). The V gene end was trimmed by 6 bases and the J gene end by 2 bases; junction bases not matched to a gene: 3. CDR3 loop: CASSEQGGNQPQHF. The CDR3 DNA reads TGTGCCAGCAGCGAACAGGGGGGCAATCAGCCCCAGCATTTT.

The chain is built from TRBV30 and TRBJ2-3; no firm D call. Per the germline V gene, CDR1 is GTSNPN and CDR2 is SVGIG (reference sequence). Trimming shortened V by 0 bases and J by 4 bases, and 14 bases separated the two germline ends. The length of the CDR3 is 15 residues. The CDR3 loop reads CAWSVLQATPDTQYF. CDR3 in DNA: TGTGCCTGGAGTGTACTCCAGGCAACCCCAGATACGCAGTATTTT.

The genes are TRBV10-1 and TRBJ2-3, with 8 bases identical to TRBD1. The CDR3 is 14 residues long. CDR1 and CDR2 from the germline V gene are WNHNN and SYGVQD (reference sequence). J gave up 2 bases and V 4 bases, and 2 bases lay outside the gene matches. CDR3 residues: CASSVQGATDTQYF. CDR3 in DNA: TGCGCCAGCAGTGTTCAGGGGGCCACAGATACGCAGTATTTT.

This clone was seen a few times. The V call is TRBV23-1, the J call TRBJ2-7; 7 positions match TRBD1. TRBV23-1 is reported as an ORF; its role is uncertain. This CDR3 is built from 16 residues. After removal of 3 bases from V and 3 bases from J, the junction contained 11 bases not matched to a gene. CDR3 coding DNA: TGCGCCAGCAGTCATTTTGATGGGACAGAAGACTACGAGCAGTACGTC. Protein: CASSHFDGTEDYEQYV.

V usage is TRBV2 and J usage is TRBJ1-4, with D maybe TRBD1 (6 bases). This CDR3 region has 14 residues. V was clipped by 1 base and J by 7 bases, with 10 bases between them. The V gene's germline CDR1 is SNHLY and CDR2 FYNNEI. The CDR3 sequence: CASSEVTGSEKLFF. DNA of the CDR3: TGTGCCAGCAGTGAAGTGACAGGCAGTGAAAAACTGTTTTTT.

V is TRBV5-6 and J is TRBJ1-1; D is ambiguous. This CDR3 is built from 15 residues. Trimming removed 0 bases at V and 1 base at J, with 10 bases between. The germline V gene encodes CDR1 SGHDT and CDR2 YYEEEE. CDR3 sequence: CASSLAGGRNTEAFF. CDR3 sequence (DNA): TGTGCCAGCAGCTTGGCCGGTGGGAGGAACACTGAAGCTTTCTTT.

V usage is TRBV5-5 and J usage is TRBJ2-1, with TRBD2 identical over 7 bases. There are 15 residues in the CDR3. Per the germline V gene, CDR1 is SGHKS and CDR2 is YYEKEE (reference sequence). Trimming took 2 bases from V and 0 from J; bases not matched to a gene: 2. CDR3 coding DNA: TGTGCCAGCAGCTTCAGCGGGGACTCCTACAATGAGCAGTTCTTC. Protein sequence: CASSFSGDSYNEQFF.

This chain joins TRBV15 and TRBJ2-7, with D maybe TRBD2 (7 bases). Germline assignment: CDR1 LNHNV and CDR2 YYDKDF (reference sequence). Trimming shortened V by 5 bases and J by 3 bases, and 14 bases separated the two germline ends. The CDR3 covers 14 residues. This CDR3 reads CATSVGGGNYEQYV. CDR3 bases: TGTGCCACCAGCGTAGGGGGGGGGAACTACGAGCAGTACGTC.

The CDR3, as DNA: TGTGCCAGCATGGCGCTAGTCACAACATATTTT. Amino acids: CASMALVTTYF. The chain links TRBV12-3 or TRBV12-4 to TRBJ2-3; D ambiguous. The CDR3 length is 11 residues. V was trimmed by 7 bases and J by 15 bases, leaving 17 bases between them.

The chain combines TRBV6-5 with TRBJ1-1; no definite D call. Germline V gene lookup returns CDR1 MNHEY and CDR2 SVGAGI. CDR3 size: 13 residues. Trimming shortened V by 11 bases and J by 1 base, and 14 bases separated the two germline ends. The CDR3 loop is CAAAGAWNTEAFF. CDR3 DNA: TGTGCCGCAGCGGGAGCTTGGAACACTGAAGCTTTCTTT.

The rearrangement links TRBV5-8 to TRBJ2-2, with 8 bases aligning to TRBD1. The CDR3 loop spans 18 amino acids. The germline V gene encodes CDR1 SGHTS and CDR2 YDEGEE. With V trimmed by 4 bases and J by 3 bases, 14 bases remained unmatched. The CDR3 here is CASSHKYADRGYTGELFF. The CDR3 bases are TGTGCCAGCAGCCATAAATACGCTGACAGGGGTTACACCGGGGAGCTGTTTTTT. The full variable domain, its missing parts supplied by reference TRBV5-8 and TRBJ2-2, is EAGVTQSPTHLIKTRGQQATLRCSPISGHTSVYWYQQALGLGLQFLLWYDEGEERNRGNFPPRFSGRQFPNYSSELNVNALELEDSALYLCASSHKYADRGYTGELFFGEGSRLTVL.

CDR3 residues: CASSEWAGRSNEKLFF. The CDR3 bases are TGTGCCAGCAGTGAATGGGCGGGACGGAGTAATGAAAAACTGTTTTTT. This chain uses TRBV6-1 with TRBJ1-4, with a weak D call TRBD1 (5 bases). The V end lost 2 bases, the J end lost 4 bases, and 14 bases lay between the germline ends. The CDR3 is 16 amino acids. Germline-derived CDR1 and CDR2 are MNHNS and SASEGT.

The J gene is TRBJ2-1, the V gene TRBV5-8; D may be TRBD2 (6 bases). This CDR3 has 15 amino acids. Germline values: CDR1 SGHTS, CDR2 YDEGEE. With 1 base removed from V and 4 bases from J, the gap between germline ends came to 12 bases. The CDR3 DNA follows: TGTGCCAGCAGCTTGTCCGGGGGAGTTTACAATGAGCAGTTCTTC. Translated: CASSLSGGVYNEQFF.

This chain connects TRBV5-3 to TRBJ2-7; maybe TRBD1 (6 bases). TRBV5-3 is flagged as an ORF with uncertain function. The CDR3 has 16 residues. V was trimmed by 4 bases and J by 0 bases, leaving 17 bases between them. This CDR3 reads CARSLGGQGSSYEQYV. The CDR3 DNA sequence: TGTGCCAGAAGCCTCGGTGGGCAGGGGAGCTCCTACGAGCAGTACGTC.

The V and J genes are TRBV27 and TRBJ2-3; D uncertain. The CDR3 sequence is 14 residues long. V dropped 6 bases and J dropped 1 base, with 11 bases sitting between them. Germline CDR1 reads MNHEY; CDR2 reads SMNVEV (reference sequence). CDR3 sequence: CASRRLSGTDTQYF. CDR3 DNA: TGTGCCAGCAGGAGGCTAAGCGGCACAGATACGCAGTATTTT.

The sample holds a few counts of this clone. The chain joins TRBV7-8 to TRBJ2-5; D unresolved. With 5 bases removed from V and 5 bases from J, the gap between germline ends came to 9 bases. Germline-derived CDR1 and CDR2 are SGHVS and FQNEAQ. The CDR3 has 12 amino acids. CDR3 amino acids: CASSQTRETQYF. In DNA form, the CDR3 reads TGTGCCAGCAGCCAAACCCGGGAGACCCAGTACTTC.

For the CDR3, the DNA is TGTGCCAGCAGCTTTGGGACAGGACAAGAGACCCAGTACTTC. Its translation is CASSFGTGQETQYF. The chain uses TRBV11-2 and TRBJ2-5; 8 positions agree with TRBD1. V shed 3 bases and J 2 bases; nucleotides not matched to a gene: 2. The CDR3 has 14 amino acids. Germline V gene lookup returns CDR1 SGHAT and CDR2 FQNNGV.

The chain joins TRBV24-1 to TRBJ1-6; D is unresolved. Germline CDR1 reads KGHDR; CDR2 reads SFDVKD. The CDR3 has 12 residues. The germline V and J ends were trimmed by 4 bases and 8 bases, with 5 bases remaining between them. DNA of the CDR3: TGTGCCACCAGTGACTTAGATTCACCCCTCCACTTT. Translation gives CATSDLDSPLHF.

V and J are TRBV27 and TRBJ1-2; no firm D call. Per germline, CDR1 MNHEY and CDR2 SMNVEV (reference sequence). Trimming left V 6 bases short and J 5 bases short, with 13 bases between. This CDR3 comprises 13 residues. The CDR3 region has the DNA TGTGCCAGCAGATCCGCAGGCGTTTATGGCTACACCTTC. Protein sequence: CASRSAGVYGYTF.

The rearrangement links TRBV11-2 to TRBJ1-1; possibly TRBD1 for D (6 bases). There are 15 residues in the CDR3. The V gene lost 7 bases and the J gene lost 4 bases, with 19 bases spanning the gap. Looked up from germline, CDR1 is SGHAT and CDR2 is FQNNGV. The CDR3 DNA sequence: TGTGCCAGCAACTCCTGGGGGCGGATCGGCACTGAAGCTTTCTTT. Translating gives CASNSWGRIGTEAFF.

V is TRBV30 and J is TRBJ1-5; possible D gene TRBD1, 5 bases. V lost 2 bases to trimming and J lost 5 bases, with 7 bases between them. Germline loops: CDR1 GTSNPN, CDR2 SVGIG (reference sequence). There are 12 residues in the CDR3. CDR3: CAWSSGHQPQHF. For the CDR3, the DNA is TGTGCCTGGAGTTCAGGGCATCAGCCCCAGCATTTT.

The rearrangement uses TRBV10-1 and TRBJ2-7, with D hard to call. Germline values: CDR1 WNHNN, CDR2 SYGVQD (reference sequence). The CDR3 is made up of 13 amino acids. The V gene lost 3 bases and the J gene lost 4 bases, with 10 bases spanning the gap. CDR3 coding DNA: TGCGCCAGCAGTGAAGCCCCACCATACGAGCAGTACGTC. Translated, it gives CASSEAPPYEQYV.